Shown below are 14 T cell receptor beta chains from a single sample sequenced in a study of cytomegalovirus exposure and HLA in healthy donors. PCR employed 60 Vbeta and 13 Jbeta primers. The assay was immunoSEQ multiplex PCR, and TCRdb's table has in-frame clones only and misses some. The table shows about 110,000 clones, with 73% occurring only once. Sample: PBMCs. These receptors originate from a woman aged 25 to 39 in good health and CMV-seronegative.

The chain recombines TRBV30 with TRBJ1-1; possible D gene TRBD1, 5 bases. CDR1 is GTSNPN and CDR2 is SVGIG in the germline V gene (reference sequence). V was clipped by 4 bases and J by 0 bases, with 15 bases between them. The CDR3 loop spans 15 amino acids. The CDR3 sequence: CAWIESGRVNTEAFF. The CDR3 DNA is TGTGCCTGGATTGAGTCGGGCAGGGTGAACACTGAAGCTTTCTTT.

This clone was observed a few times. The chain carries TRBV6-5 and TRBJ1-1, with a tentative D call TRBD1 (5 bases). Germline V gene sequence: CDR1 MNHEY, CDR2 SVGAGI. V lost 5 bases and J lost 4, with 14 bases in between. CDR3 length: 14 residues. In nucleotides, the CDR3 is TGTGCCAGCAGTGGGGGGGTGAAATTCACTGAAGCTTTCTTT. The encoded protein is CASSGGVKFTEAFF.

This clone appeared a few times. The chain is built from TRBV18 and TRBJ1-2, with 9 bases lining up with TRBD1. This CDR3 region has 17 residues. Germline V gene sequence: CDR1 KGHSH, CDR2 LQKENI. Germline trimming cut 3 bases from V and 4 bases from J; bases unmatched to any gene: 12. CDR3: CASSPATGGVMIYGYTF. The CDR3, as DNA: TGTGCCAGCTCACCGGCCACAGGGGGCGTTATGATCTATGGCTACACCTTC.

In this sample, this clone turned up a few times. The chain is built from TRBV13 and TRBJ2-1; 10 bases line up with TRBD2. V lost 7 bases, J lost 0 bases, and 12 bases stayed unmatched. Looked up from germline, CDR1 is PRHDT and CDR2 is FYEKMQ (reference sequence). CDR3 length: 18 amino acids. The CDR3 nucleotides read TGTGCCAGCACGGCGAGGACTAGCGGACCGAGCTCCTACAATGAGCAGTTCTTC. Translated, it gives CASTARTSGPSSYNEQFF.

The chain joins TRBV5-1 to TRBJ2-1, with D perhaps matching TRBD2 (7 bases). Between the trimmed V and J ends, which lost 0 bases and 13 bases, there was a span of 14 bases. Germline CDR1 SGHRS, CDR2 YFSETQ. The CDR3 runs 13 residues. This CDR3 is CASSLEISGGQFF. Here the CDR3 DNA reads TGCGCCAGCAGCTTGGAAATTTCGGGGGGCCAGTTCTTC.

The CDR3 loop is CASSSEQGAREKLFF. The CDR3 DNA reads TGTGCCAGCAGTTCAGAACAGGGGGCCAGAGAAAAACTGTTTTTT. This chain uses TRBV7-8 with TRBJ1-4, with TRBD1 identical over 9 bases. The CDR3 contains 15 residues. The J segment lost 8 bases and the V segment lost 6 bases, leaving 10 bases of the junction unmatched. The germline V gene has CDR1 SGHVS and CDR2 FQNEAQ.

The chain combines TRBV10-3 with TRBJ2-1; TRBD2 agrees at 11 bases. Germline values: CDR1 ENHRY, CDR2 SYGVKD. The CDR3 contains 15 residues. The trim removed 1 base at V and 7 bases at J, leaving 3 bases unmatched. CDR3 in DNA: TGTGCCATCAGTGAGTTAACTAGCGGGAGTAATGAGCAGTTCTTC. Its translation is CAISELTSGSNEQFF.

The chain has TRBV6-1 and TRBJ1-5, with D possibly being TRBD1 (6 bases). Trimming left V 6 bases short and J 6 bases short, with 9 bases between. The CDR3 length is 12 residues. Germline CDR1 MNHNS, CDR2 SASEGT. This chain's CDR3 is CASSNRVQPQHF. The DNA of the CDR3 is TGTGCCAGCAGCAACAGGGTTCAGCCCCAGCATTTT.

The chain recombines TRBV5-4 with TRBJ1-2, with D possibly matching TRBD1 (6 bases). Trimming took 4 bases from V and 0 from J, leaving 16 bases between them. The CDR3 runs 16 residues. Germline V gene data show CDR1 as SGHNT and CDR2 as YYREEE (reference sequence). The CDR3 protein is CASSPGTPMTNYGYTF. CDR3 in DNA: TGTGCCAGCAGCCCCGGGACACCGATGACTAACTATGGCTACACCTTC.

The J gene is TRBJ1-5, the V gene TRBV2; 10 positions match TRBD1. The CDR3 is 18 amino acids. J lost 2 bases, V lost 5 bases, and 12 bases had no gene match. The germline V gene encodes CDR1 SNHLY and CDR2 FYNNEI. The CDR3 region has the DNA TGTGCCAGCAGTCCCCGGGACAGGGGAATTAGGGGCAATCAGCCCCAGCATTTT. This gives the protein CASSPRDRGIRGNQPQHF. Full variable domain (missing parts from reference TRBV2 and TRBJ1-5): EPEVTQTPSHQVTQMGQEVILRCVPISNHLYFYWYRQILGQKVEFLVSFYNNEISEKSEIFDDQFSVERPDGSNFTLKIRSTKLEDSAMYFCASSPRDRGIRGNQPQHFGDGTRLSIL.

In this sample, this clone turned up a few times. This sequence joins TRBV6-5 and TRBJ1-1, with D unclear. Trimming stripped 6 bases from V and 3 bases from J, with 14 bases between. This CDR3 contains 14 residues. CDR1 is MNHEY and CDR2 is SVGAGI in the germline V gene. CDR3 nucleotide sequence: TGTGCCAGCAGCCGCCGAGGGAGGGACACTGAAGCTTTCTTT. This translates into CASSRRGRDTEAFF.

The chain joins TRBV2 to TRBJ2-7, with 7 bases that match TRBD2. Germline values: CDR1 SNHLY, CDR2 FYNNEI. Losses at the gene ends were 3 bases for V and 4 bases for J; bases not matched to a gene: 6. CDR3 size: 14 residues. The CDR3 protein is CASSDATSSYEQYF. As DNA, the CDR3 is TGTGCCAGCAGTGATGCGACTAGCAGTTACGAGCAGTACTTC.

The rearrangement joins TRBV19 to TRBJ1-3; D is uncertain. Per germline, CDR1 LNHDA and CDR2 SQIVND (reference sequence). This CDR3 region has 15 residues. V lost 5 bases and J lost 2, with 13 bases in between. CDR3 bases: TGTGCCAGTAGTTTCCGGGAGGGCCCTGGAAACACCATATATTTT. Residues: CASSFREGPGNTIYF.

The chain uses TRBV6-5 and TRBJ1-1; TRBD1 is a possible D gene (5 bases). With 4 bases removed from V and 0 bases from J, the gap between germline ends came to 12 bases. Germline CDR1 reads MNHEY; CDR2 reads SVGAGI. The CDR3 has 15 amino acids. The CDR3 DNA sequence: TGTGCCAGCAGTTTCGACAGAAGATTGAACACTGAAGCTTTCTTT. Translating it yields CASSFDRRLNTEAFF.